A single sample gave rise to the 30 T cell receptor beta chains below, sequenced in a study of T cell changes during pregnancy in multiple sclerosis. Some clones are missing from TCRdb's copy, which holds only in-frame ones; the method was immunoSEQ multiplex PCR. The repertoire includes tens of thousands of clones, 96% of them detected once, and under 0.9% sits in the top ten. Sequencing was performed on peripheral blood, taken in the second trimester of pregnancy. Source of these receptors: a female donor with multiple sclerosis, enrolled in a pregnancy study.

V gene TRBV5-4 combines with J gene TRBJ2-2, with a weak D call TRBD1 (5 bases). The CDR3 spans 17 residues. The V end lost 4 bases, the J end lost 5 bases, and 21 bases lay between the germline ends. Germline-derived CDR1 and CDR2 are SGHNT and YYREEE (reference sequence). The CDR3 loop is CASSPGASRAGTGELFF. CDR3 nucleotide sequence: TGTGCCAGCAGCCCTGGGGCCTCCCGTGCCGGGACCGGGGAGCTGTTTTTT.

The gene calls are TRBV28 and TRBJ1-5; 8 positions agree with TRBD1. CDR1 and CDR2 (germline): MDHEN, SYDVKM. The V segment lost 8 bases and the J segment 1 base; nucleotides outside the gene matches: 4. The CDR3 covers 14 residues. The CDR3 nucleotides are TGTGCCAGCCGAACAGGGGGAAGCAATCAGCCCCAGCATTTT. It specifies CASRTGGSNQPQHF.

The gene calls are TRBV15 and TRBJ1-1, with 8 bases identical to TRBD1. Unmatched junction bases numbered 1, after V lost 1 base and J lost 3 bases. The length of the CDR3 is 14 residues. CDR1 is LNHNV, CDR2 YYDKDF, per germline (reference sequence). CDR3 nucleotides: TGTGCCACCAGCAGAGGGACAGGGCACACTGAAGCTTTCTTT. This translates into CATSRGTGHTEAFF.

This rearrangement joins TRBV4-3 to TRBJ2-7; D might be TRBD2 (5 bases). The V gene's germline CDR1 is LGHNA and CDR2 YSLEER. The V end was cut by 0 bases, the J end by 4 bases, with 19 bases between. This CDR3 contains 17 residues. CDR3: CASSQDSRTKRAYEQYF. CDR3 nucleotides: TGCGCCAGCAGCCAAGATTCTCGGACCAAGAGGGCTTACGAGCAGTACTTC.

This clone was recorded only once. The junction shows a germline mismatch at one end, possibly a read error. The chain uses TRBV7-3 and TRBJ2-7, with 14 bases matching TRBD2. Looked up from germline, CDR1 is SGHTA and CDR2 is FQGTGA. The CDR3 covers 15 residues. CDR3 sequence reads: CASSLGTSGSYEQCF. In DNA form, the CDR3 reads TGTGCCAGCAGCCTCGGGACTAGCGGGAGTTACGAGCAGTGCTTC.

The V call is TRBV19, the J call TRBJ2-7; 7 bases are shared with TRBD1. Germline lookup yields CDR1 LNHDA and CDR2 SQIVND (reference sequence). J lost 0 bases, V lost 6 bases, and 5 bases had no gene match. CDR3 length: 14 amino acids. CDR3: CASRPGTASYEQYF. CDR3 in DNA: TGTGCCAGTAGACCCGGGACAGCCTCCTACGAGCAGTACTTC.

The V and J genes are TRBV28 and TRBJ1-5; 11 bases agree with TRBD1. With 6 bases clipped from V and 6 bases from J, the junction kept 7 bases outside the gene matches. Germline CDR1 reads MDHEN; CDR2 reads SYDVKM. This CDR3 is 15 amino acids long. Here the CDR3 DNA reads TGTGCCAGCAGATCAAGTGGGACAGGGGGTCAGCCCCAGCATTTT. This codes for CASRSSGTGGQPQHF.

This clone was seen more than once but under ten times. The chain couples TRBV7-2 to TRBJ2-1; 8 nucleotides align to TRBD2. Germline-derived CDR1 and CDR2 are SGHTA and FQGNSA. The CDR3 length is 16 residues. The ends lost 5 bases at V and 8 bases at J; junction bases unmatched: 14. The CDR3 spells CASSPRGGQRHHEQFF. In DNA form, the CDR3 reads TGTGCCAGCAGCCCCCGGGGGGGGCAACGTCATCATGAGCAGTTCTTC.

This chain connects TRBV5-5 to TRBJ2-3; 7 bases match TRBD1. After removal of 4 bases from V and 2 bases from J, the junction contained 7 bases not matched to a gene. Per germline, CDR1 SGHKS and CDR2 YYEKEE (reference sequence). The CDR3 length is 15 residues. CDR3 loop: CASSPGQAYTDTQYF. CDR3 nucleotides: TGTGCCAGCAGCCCAGGACAGGCGTACACAGATACGCAGTATTTT. Looking up the rest from reference TRBV5-5 and TRBJ2-3 gives the full variable domain: DAGVTQSPTHLIKTRGQQVTLRCSPISGHKSVSWYQQVLGQGPQFIFQYYEKEERGRGNFPDRFSARQFPNYSSELNVNALLLGDSALYLCASSPGQAYTDTQYFGPGTRLTVL.

The CDR3 coding sequence is TGCGCCAGCAGCCCCCTGGCGGGGGCCTACAATGAGCAGTTCTTC. Its protein product is CASSPLAGAYNEQFF. V is TRBV4-1 and J is TRBJ2-1, with TRBD2 matching 7 bases. CDR1 is MGHRA, CDR2 YSYEKL, per germline. V lost 4 bases and J lost 2; bases outside the gene matches: 5. CDR3 length equals 15 residues.

This chain uses TRBV9 with TRBJ2-1, with 13 bases identical to TRBD2. This CDR3 has 19 residues. Per germline, CDR1 SGDLS and CDR2 YYNGEE. After removal of 0 bases from V and 2 bases from J, the junction contained 8 bases not matched to a gene. As DNA, the CDR3 is TGTGCCAGCAGCGTAGCTAGGACTAGCGGGAGCAGGGCCTACAATGAGCAGTTCTTC. Amino acids: CASSVARTSGSRAYNEQFF.

This chain connects TRBV2 to TRBJ1-1; perhaps TRBD1 as D (5 bases). This CDR3 is 12 amino acids long. Trimming shortened V by 7 bases and J by 6 bases, and 12 bases separated the two germline ends. Germline V gives CDR1 SNHLY, CDR2 FYNNEI. Written as DNA, the CDR3 is TGTGCCAGCACTGGGGGGACGGCTGAAGCTTTCTTT. Translated, it gives CASTGGTAEAFF.

This chain connects TRBV7-6 to TRBJ2-7, with a tentative D call TRBD1 (6 bases). The CDR3 sequence is 15 residues long. V lost 4 bases to trimming and J lost 4 bases, with 17 bases between them. The germline V gene encodes CDR1 SGHVS and CDR2 FNYEAQ. This CDR3 is CASSSPGQIRYEQYF. CDR3 in DNA: TGTGCCAGCAGCTCTCCTGGACAGATCCGATACGAGCAGTACTTC. Looking up the rest from reference TRBV7-6 and TRBJ2-7 gives the full variable domain: GAGVSQSPRYKVTKRGQDVALRCDPISGHVSLYWYRQALGQGPEFLTYFNYEAQQDKSGLPNDRFSAERPEGSISTLTIQRTEQRDSAMYRCASSSPGQIRYEQYFGPGTRLTVT.

The J gene is TRBJ2-3, the V gene TRBV5-1; D is ambiguous. The CDR3 has 13 residues. Germline V CDR1 and CDR2: SGHRS, YFSETQ. Deletions cut 6 bases from V and 5 bases from J, with 13 bases between. CDR3 in amino acids: CASKSPARDTQYF. CDR3 nucleotides: TGCGCCAGCAAGTCCCCAGCGCGAGATACGCAGTATTTT.

The chain is built from TRBV5-1 and TRBJ2-1; the match to TRBD2 covers 11 bases. This CDR3 region has 16 residues. The trim removed 5 bases at V and 1 base at J, leaving 5 bases unmatched. CDR1 is SGHRS, CDR2 YFSETQ, per germline. The CDR3: CASRASGGSSYNEQFF. The CDR3 DNA is TGCGCCAGCAGGGCTAGCGGGGGGTCATCCTACAATGAGCAGTTCTTC.

The chain joins TRBV27 to TRBJ1-5, with D hard to call. The CDR3 sequence is 15 residues long. Trimming pared 4 bases from V and 8 bases from J, leaving 18 bases between. Germline assignment: CDR1 MNHEY and CDR2 SMNVEV (reference sequence). In DNA form, the CDR3 reads TGTGCCAGCAGTTCCGCCGGGTCGCCGATCGAGCCCCAGCATTTT. Residues: CASSSAGSPIEPQHF.

The chain recombines TRBV9 with TRBJ2-5; 7 bases agree with TRBD2. This CDR3 comprises 14 residues. With V trimmed by 0 bases and J by 4 bases, 3 bases remained unmatched. CDR1 and CDR2 from the germline V gene are SGDLS and YYNGEE. This CDR3 reads CASSVGTSRETQYF. CDR3 in DNA: TGTGCCAGCAGCGTAGGGACTAGTCGAGAGACCCAGTACTTC.

J is TRBJ1-2 and V is TRBV4-3; weak D call: TRBD1 (5 bases). Germline assignment: CDR1 LGHNA and CDR2 YSLEER. The CDR3 extends over 15 amino acids. Trimming cost V 6 bases and J 4 bases, with 18 bases left between them. CDR3 region: CASSRTPTPAYGYTF. In nucleotides, the CDR3 is TGCGCCAGCAGTCGGACACCCACCCCTGCCTATGGCTACACCTTC.

V gene TRBV12-5 combines with J gene TRBJ2-2; possible D gene TRBD1, 6 bases. V gave up 5 bases and J gave up 5 bases, with 9 bases separating them. Germline assignment: CDR1 LGHNT and CDR2 FRNRAP. This CDR3 region has 13 residues. CDR3 nucleotides: TGTGCTAGTGGTACAGGGATAACCGGGGAGCTGTTTTTT. Translated, it gives CASGTGITGELFF.

The V and J genes are TRBV5-1 and TRBJ1-2, with TRBD1 identical over 7 bases. Germline assignment: CDR1 SGHRS and CDR2 YFSETQ. Trimming at V came to 0 bases and at J to 2 bases, leaving 7 bases not matched to a gene. This CDR3 spans 16 amino acids. CDR3 bases: TGCGCCAGCAGCTTGGGCCAGGGGGTAACGAACTATGGCTACACCTTC. Its protein product is CASSLGQGVTNYGYTF.

The J gene is TRBJ1-1, the V gene TRBV19, with TRBD1 as a possible D gene (5 bases). In germline, CDR1 is LNHDA, CDR2 SQIVND (reference sequence). This CDR3 is 17 amino acids long. V was trimmed by 5 bases and J by 7 bases, leaving 26 bases between them. The DNA for the CDR3 is TGTGCCAGTAGTTCCTCTCGGACTCTCGGGGGGTCGCATGAAGCTTTCTTT. Translation: CASSSSRTLGGSHEAFF.

The V gene is TRBV7-2, the J gene TRBJ2-7; 7 bases are a match to TRBD2. Trimming removed 8 bases from V and 6 bases from J; junction bases left unmatched: 19. The CDR3 is 16 residues long. Germline CDR1 SGHTA, CDR2 FQGNSA. In DNA form, the CDR3 reads TGTGCCAGCGGGTGCTTAACGGGAGGATCCTGCCTCGAGCAGTACTTC. Translating gives CASGCLTGGSCLEQYF.

The chain recombines TRBV10-3 with TRBJ2-1; D perhaps matches TRBD2 (7 bases). This CDR3 spans 13 amino acids. The ends were cut back, 6 bases at V and 4 bases at J, with 10 bases in the middle. CDR1 and CDR2 from the germline V gene are ENHRY and SYGVKD. CDR3 coding DNA: TGTGCCATCAGCGGGGGGCTTTACAATGAGCAGTTCTTC. Amino acid sequence: CAISGGLYNEQFF.

The CDR3 protein is CASSLAGTAITQYF. The DNA of the CDR3 is TGTGCCAGCTCACTAGCCGGGACAGCCATCACGCAGTATTTT. V is TRBV18 and J is TRBJ2-3; TRBD1 matches 7 bases. The CDR3 totals 14 residues. Germline CDR1 KGHSH, CDR2 LQKENI. V was pared by 4 bases and J by 9 bases, with 10 bases of the junction left unmatched.

V is TRBV5-1 and J is TRBJ2-5; 8 bases align to TRBD1. The V gene's germline CDR1 is SGHRS and CDR2 YFSETQ. With V trimmed by 1 base and J by 3 bases, 8 bases remained unmatched. This CDR3 is built from 16 residues. CDR3 nucleotides: TGCGCCAGCAGCTTGCGGGCAGGGGGCGTAGAAGAGACCCAGTACTTC. It yields the protein CASSLRAGGVEETQYF.

The chain employs TRBV7-3 and TRBJ2-3, with 10 positions matching TRBD2. The ends lost 0 bases at V and 5 bases at J; junction bases unmatched: 14. There are 19 residues in the CDR3. Germline CDR1 is SGHTA and CDR2 is FQGTGA. CDR3 sequence reads: CASSLTARGSGRAKDTQYF. CDR3 sequence (DNA): TGTGCCAGCAGCTTAACGGCCCGGGGAAGCGGGAGGGCCAAAGATACGCAGTATTTT.

The J gene is TRBJ1-1, the V gene TRBV10-1, with 12 bases lining up with TRBD1. Trimming at V came to 6 bases and at J to 5 bases, leaving 4 bases not matched to a gene. CDR1 WNHNN and CDR2 SYGVQD come from the germline V gene (reference sequence). There are 14 residues in the CDR3. The CDR3 coding sequence is TGCGCCAGCAGCCGGGACAGGGGGCTTACTGAAGCTTTCTTT. Its translation: CASSRDRGLTEAFF.

The rearrangement joins TRBV5-4 to TRBJ1-1; no reliable D call. CDR1 and CDR2 (germline): SGHNT, YYREEE (reference sequence). The V and J ends lost 5 bases and 5 bases respectively, with 16 bases between them. This CDR3 spans 14 amino acids. CDR3 loop: CASSSIEAGTEAFF. CDR3 nucleotide sequence: TGTGCCAGCAGTTCAATAGAGGCGGGGACTGAAGCTTTCTTT. Full variable domain (remainder filled in from reference TRBV5-4 and TRBJ1-1): ETGVTQSPTHLIKTRGQQVTLRCSSQSGHNTVSWYQQALGQGPQFIFQYYREEENGRGNFPPRFSGLQFPNYSSELNVNALELDDSALYLCASSSIEAGTEAFFGQGTRLTVV.

The chain links TRBV5-5 to TRBJ2-2; D may be TRBD1 (6 bases). The V end was cut by 6 bases, the J end by 4 bases, with 19 bases between. CDR3 length equals 16 residues. CDR1 and CDR2 from the germline V gene are SGHKS and YYEKEE (reference sequence). CDR3 sequence: CASTLYTGIRTGELFF. The CDR3 DNA is TGTGCCAGCACCTTATATACAGGGATTCGCACCGGGGAGCTGTTTTTT.

The chain recombines TRBV7-3 with TRBJ2-1; 10 nucleotides line up with TRBD2. Germline V lookup: CDR1 SGHTA, CDR2 FQGTGA. J lost 2 bases, V lost 6 bases, and 4 bases had no gene match. The CDR3 is made up of 15 amino acids. CDR3: CASSSSGGAYNEQFF. The DNA for the CDR3 is TGTGCCAGCAGTTCGAGCGGGGGGGCCTACAATGAGCAGTTCTTC.